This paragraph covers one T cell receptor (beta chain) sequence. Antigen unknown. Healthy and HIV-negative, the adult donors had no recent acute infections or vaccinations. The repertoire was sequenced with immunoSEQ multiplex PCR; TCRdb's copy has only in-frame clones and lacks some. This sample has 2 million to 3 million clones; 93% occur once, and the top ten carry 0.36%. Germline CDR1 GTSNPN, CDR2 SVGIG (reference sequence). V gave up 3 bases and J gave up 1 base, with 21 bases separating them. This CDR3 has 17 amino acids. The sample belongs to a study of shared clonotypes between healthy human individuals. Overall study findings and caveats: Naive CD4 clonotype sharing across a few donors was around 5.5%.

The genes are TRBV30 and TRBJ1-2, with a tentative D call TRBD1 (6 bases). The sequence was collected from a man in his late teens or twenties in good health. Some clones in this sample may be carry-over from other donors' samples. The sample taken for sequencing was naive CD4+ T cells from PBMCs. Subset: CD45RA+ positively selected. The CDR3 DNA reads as TGTGCCTGGAGAGGGGGGGGCAGTGCGCGTTTTAACTATGGCTACACCTTC. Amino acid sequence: CAWRGGGSARFNYGYTF.